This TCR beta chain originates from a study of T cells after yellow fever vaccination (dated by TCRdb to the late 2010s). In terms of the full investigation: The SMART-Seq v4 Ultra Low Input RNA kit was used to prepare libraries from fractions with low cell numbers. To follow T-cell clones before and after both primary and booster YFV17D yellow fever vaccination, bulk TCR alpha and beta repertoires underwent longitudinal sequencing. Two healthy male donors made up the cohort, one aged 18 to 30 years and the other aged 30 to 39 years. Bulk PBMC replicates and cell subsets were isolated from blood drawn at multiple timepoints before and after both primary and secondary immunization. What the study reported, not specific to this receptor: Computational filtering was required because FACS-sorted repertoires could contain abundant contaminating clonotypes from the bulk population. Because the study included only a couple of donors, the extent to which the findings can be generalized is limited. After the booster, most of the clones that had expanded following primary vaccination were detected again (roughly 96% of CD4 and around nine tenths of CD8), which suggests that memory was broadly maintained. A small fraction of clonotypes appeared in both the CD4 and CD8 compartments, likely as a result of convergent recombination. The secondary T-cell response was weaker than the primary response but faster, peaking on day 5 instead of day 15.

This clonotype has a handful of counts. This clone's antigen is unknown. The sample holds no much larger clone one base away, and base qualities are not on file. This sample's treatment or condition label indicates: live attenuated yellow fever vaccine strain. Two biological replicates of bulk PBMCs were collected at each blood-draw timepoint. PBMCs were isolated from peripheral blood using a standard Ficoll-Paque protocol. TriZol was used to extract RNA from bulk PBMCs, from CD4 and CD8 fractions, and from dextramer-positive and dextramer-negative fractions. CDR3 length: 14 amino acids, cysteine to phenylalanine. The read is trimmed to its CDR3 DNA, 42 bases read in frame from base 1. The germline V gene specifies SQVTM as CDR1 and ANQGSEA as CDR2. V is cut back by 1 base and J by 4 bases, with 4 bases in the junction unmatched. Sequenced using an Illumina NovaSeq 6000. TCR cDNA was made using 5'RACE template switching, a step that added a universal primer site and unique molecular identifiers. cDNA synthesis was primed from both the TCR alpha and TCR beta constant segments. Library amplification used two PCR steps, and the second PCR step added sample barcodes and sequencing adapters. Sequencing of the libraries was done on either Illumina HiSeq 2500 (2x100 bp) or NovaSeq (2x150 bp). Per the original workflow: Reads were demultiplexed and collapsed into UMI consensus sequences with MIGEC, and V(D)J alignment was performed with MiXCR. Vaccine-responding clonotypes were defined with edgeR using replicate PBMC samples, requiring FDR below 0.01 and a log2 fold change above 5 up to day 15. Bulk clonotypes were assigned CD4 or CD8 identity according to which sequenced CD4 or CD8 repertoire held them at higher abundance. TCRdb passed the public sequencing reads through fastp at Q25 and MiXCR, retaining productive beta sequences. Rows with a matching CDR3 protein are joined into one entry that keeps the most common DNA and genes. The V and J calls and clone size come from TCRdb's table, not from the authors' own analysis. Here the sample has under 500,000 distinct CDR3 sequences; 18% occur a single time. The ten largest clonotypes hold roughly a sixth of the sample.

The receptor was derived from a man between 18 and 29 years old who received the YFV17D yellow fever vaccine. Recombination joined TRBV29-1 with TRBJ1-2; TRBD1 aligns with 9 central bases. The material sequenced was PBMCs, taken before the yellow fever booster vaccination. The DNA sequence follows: TGCAGCGTTGAAGGACAGGGGGGTATCTATGGCTACACCTTC. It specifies CSVEGQGGIYGYTF.